The clone carrying this T cell receptor (beta chain) was found many times. The antigen is not known. The entry originates in a study of identical twins. Study-wide results and limits: Cord blood's abundant beta clonotypes had fewer insertions, unlike memory repertoires.

TCRdb reprocessed the 5' RACE reads with MiXCR, giving one entry per CDR3 protein. The sample shows just under 650,000 distinct CDR3 sequences, roughly 7.2% of them seen only once. The CDR3 extends over 13 amino acids. Germline CDR1 DFQATT, CDR2 SNEGSKA (reference sequence). The V end was cut by 6 bases, the J end by 3 bases, with 12 bases between. Separately, the same data were catalogued under a study of yellow fever vaccine responses in identical twins.

The TCR sequence derives from a woman aged 18-30 years in good health. The V call is TRBV20-1, the J call TRBJ2-1; possible D gene TRBD2, 5 bases. Sequenced material: PBMCs. In DNA, the CDR3 is TGCAGTGCGAGTGGACTCGACTACAATGAGCAGTTCTTC. It encodes CSASGLDYNEQFF.